This T cell receptor (beta chain) comes out of a study of T cell responses to AZD1222 COVID-19 vaccine. At the level of the study: Samples with a second dose at about 4 or about 12 weeks were pooled together.

TCRdb keeps only in-frame clones here, not all; method: immunoSEQ multiplex PCR. In the table there are some 150,000 clones, 90% of which are singletons. Comments on this clone: Its antigen is currently unknown.

Findings and limits, study-wide: The donor group comprised mostly white British people and more females; the analysis possibly underestimated clonal diversity. Repertoires were obtained solely post-peak T cell response. Reportedly, nearly half the spike-specific TCRs target unmutated variant regions.

After removal of 5 bases from V and 0 bases from J, the junction contained 8 bases not matched to a gene. Per germline, CDR1 MNHEY and CDR2 SVGEGT. CDR3 size: 17 residues. The material was peripheral blood, obtained on day 0 of AZD1222 vaccination. V usage is TRBV6-2 or TRBV6-3 and J usage is TRBJ2-1, with 9 bases fitting TRBD2. The TCR was taken from an adult in good health. CDR3 in amino acids: CASSDGLAPSSYNEQFF. The CDR3 DNA reads as TGTGCCAGCAGTGATGGACTAGCGCCGAGCTCCTACAATGAGCAGTTCTTC.